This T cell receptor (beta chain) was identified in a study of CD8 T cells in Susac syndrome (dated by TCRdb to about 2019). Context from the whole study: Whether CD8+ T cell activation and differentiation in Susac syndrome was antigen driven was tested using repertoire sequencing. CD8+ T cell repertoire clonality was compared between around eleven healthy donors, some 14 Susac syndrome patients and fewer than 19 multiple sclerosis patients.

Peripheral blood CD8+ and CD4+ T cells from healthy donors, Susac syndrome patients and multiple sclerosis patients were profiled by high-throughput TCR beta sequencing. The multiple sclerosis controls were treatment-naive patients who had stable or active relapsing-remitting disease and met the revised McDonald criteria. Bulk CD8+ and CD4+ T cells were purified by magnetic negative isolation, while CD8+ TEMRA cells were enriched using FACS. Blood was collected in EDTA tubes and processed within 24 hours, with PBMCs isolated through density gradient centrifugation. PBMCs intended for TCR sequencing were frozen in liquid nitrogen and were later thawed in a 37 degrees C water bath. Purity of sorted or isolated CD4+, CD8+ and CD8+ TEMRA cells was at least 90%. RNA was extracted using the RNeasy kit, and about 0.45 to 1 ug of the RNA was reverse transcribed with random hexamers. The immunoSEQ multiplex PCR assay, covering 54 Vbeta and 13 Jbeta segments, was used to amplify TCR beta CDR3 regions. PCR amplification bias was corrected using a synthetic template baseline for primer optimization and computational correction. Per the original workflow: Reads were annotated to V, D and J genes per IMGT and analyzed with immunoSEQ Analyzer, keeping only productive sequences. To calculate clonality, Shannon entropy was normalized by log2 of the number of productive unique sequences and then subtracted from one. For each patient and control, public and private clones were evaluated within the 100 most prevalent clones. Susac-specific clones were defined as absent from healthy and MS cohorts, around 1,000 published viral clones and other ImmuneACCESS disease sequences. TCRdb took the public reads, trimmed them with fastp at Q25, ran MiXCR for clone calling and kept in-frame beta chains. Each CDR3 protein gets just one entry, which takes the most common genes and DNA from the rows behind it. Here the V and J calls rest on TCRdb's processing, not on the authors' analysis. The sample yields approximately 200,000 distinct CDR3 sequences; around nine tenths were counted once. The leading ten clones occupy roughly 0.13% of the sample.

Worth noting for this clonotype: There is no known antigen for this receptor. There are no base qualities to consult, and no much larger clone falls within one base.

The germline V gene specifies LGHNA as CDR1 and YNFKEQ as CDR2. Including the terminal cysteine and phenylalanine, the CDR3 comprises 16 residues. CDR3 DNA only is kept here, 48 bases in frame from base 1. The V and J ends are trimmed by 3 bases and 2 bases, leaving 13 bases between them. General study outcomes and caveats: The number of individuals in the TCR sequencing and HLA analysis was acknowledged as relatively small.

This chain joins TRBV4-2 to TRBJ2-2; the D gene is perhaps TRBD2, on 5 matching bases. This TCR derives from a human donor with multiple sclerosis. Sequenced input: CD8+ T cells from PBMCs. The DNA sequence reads TGTGCCAGCAGCCAGCCCCCGGGAATTAACACCGGGGAGCTGTTTTTT. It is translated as CASSQPPGINTGELFF.